This entry lists 23 T cell receptor beta chains sequenced from one sample in a study of identical twins. Via MiXCR, TCRdb re-called the 5' RACE reads, giving one row per CDR3 protein. The repertoire has 250,000 to 300,000 distinct CDR3 sequences, 7.5% to 9.5% of them found once; the top ten carry around 7.1%. The same sample was also studied in work on yellow fever vaccine responses in identical twins.

Sequences were obtained from CD8+ T cells sorted from blood. Receptor source: a woman aged 18 to 35 in good health.

This clonotype was counted at least ten times. The chain links TRBV4-2 to TRBJ2-1; D gene ambiguous. Germline-derived CDR1 and CDR2 are LGHNA and YNFKEQ. This CDR3 comprises 11 residues. The germline V and J ends were trimmed by 6 bases and 15 bases, with 15 bases remaining between them. The CDR3 protein is CASSESSGRFF. For the CDR3, the DNA is TGTGCCAGCAGTGAGTCAAGTGGACGGTTCTTC.

In this sample, this clonotype turned up a few times. The rearrangement links TRBV13 to TRBJ2-7; D is perhaps TRBD1 (7 bases). Germline assignment: CDR1 PRHDT and CDR2 FYEKMQ (reference sequence). The CDR3 sequence is 16 residues long. The ends were cut back, 5 bases at V and 4 bases at J, with 21 bases in the middle. CDR3 bases: TGTGCCAGCAGCGCCAGGGGGGAGCTACGACAATACGAGCAGTACTTC. Protein: CASSARGELRQYEQYF.

The chain recombines TRBV5-1 with TRBJ2-5, with 9 bases lining up with TRBD2. The germline V gene encodes CDR1 SGHRS and CDR2 YFSETQ. Germline trimming cut 1 base from V and 3 bases from J; bases unmatched to any gene: 4. The CDR3 is 15 amino acids. The CDR3 region has the DNA TGCGCCAGCAGCTTGTTGGTAGCGGGAGAAGAGACCCAGTACTTC. Translated: CASSLLVAGEETQYF.

About this clonotype itself: One end of the junction does not line up with germline, which may come from a read error. This sequence joins TRBV7-7 and TRBJ2-5; D is perhaps TRBD2 (6 bases). This CDR3 contains 15 residues. Germline CDR1 is SSHAT and CDR2 is FNYEAQ (reference sequence). CDR3 coding DNA: TGTGCTAGCAGCTTCGGCCCAGCGGGCGGGGAGACCCAGTACTTC. It is translated as CASSFGPAGGETQYF.

The chain has TRBV11-3 and TRBJ2-1; TRBD2 matches at 9 bases. Germline V CDR1 and CDR2: SGHNT, YENEEA. Unmatched junction bases numbered 10, after V lost 1 base and J lost 9 bases. The CDR3 totals 16 residues. CDR3: CASSLVSTSGASEQFF. CDR3 DNA sequence: TGTGCCAGCAGCTTAGTTTCGACTAGCGGTGCGAGTGAGCAGTTCTTC. Based on the CDR3 plus reference TRBV11-3 and TRBJ2-1, the full variable domain is EAGVVQSPRYKIIEKKQPVAFWCNPISGHNTLYWYLQNLGQGPELLIRYENEEAVDDSQLPKDRFSAERLKGVDSTLKIQPAELGDSAVYLCASSLVSTSGASEQFFGPGTRLTVL.

The gene calls are TRBV27 and TRBJ2-2; TRBD1 matches at 10 bases. CDR3 length: 16 amino acids. Germline trimming cut 6 bases from V and 7 bases from J; bases unmatched to any gene: 11. Germline CDR1 reads MNHEY; CDR2 reads SMNVEV (reference sequence). The CDR3 DNA follows: TGTGCCAGCAGCTCCACCGGGACAGGGGTTGTCGGGGAGCTGTTTTTT. This gives the protein CASSSTGTGVVGELFF.

This clonotype was seen only a few times. This chain links TRBV11-2 with TRBJ2-5; 15 bases line up with TRBD2. CDR1 SGHAT and CDR2 FQNNGV come from the germline V gene. The CDR3 loop spans 19 amino acids. Trimming took 1 base from V and 2 from J; bases not matched to a gene: 8. CDR3 sequence: CASSLGLRTSGGVQETQYF. CDR3 in DNA: TGTGCCAGCAGCTTAGGTTTACGGACTAGCGGGGGGGTACAAGAGACCCAGTACTTC.

This clonotype appeared a few times. The rearrangement joins TRBV7-2 to TRBJ2-1; D gene unclear. Germline V gene lookup returns CDR1 SGHTA and CDR2 FQGNSA. The CDR3 contains 12 residues. The ends were cut back, 10 bases at V and 4 bases at J, with 11 bases in the middle. This chain's CDR3 is CATQLNYNEQFF. The CDR3 DNA reads as TGTGCCACCCAGCTTAATTACAATGAGCAGTTCTTC.

The table lists this clonotype with many counts. The chain uses TRBV3-1 and TRBJ1-1; D is unclear. V shed 3 bases and J shed 2 bases, with 13 bases lying between them. The CDR3 loop spans 15 amino acids. Germline V CDR1 and CDR2: LGHDT, YNNKEL (reference sequence). This CDR3 is CASSHNKRTNTEAFF. The CDR3 nucleotides read TGTGCCAGCAGCCACAATAAGCGAACAAACACTGAAGCTTTCTTT.

The CDR3 coding sequence is TGCAGCGGGGAGGGTCTGGACAATGAGCAGTTCTTC. This encodes CSGEGLDNEQFF. The chain joins TRBV29-1 to TRBJ2-1; 7 nucleotides align to TRBD2. In germline, CDR1 is SQVTM, CDR2 ANQGSEA. V trimming: 7 bases; J trimming: 5 bases; junction bases outside the gene matches: 5. CDR3 size: 12 residues.

This rearrangement joins TRBV27 to TRBJ2-1, with D possibly matching TRBD2 (7 bases). The length of the CDR3 is 14 residues. Between the trimmed V and J ends, which lost 6 bases and 5 bases, there was a span of 14 bases. In germline, CDR1 is MNHEY, CDR2 SMNVEV (reference sequence). The CDR3 region is CASRERGAHNEQFF. The CDR3 DNA reads as TGTGCCAGCAGAGAACGGGGGGCCCACAATGAGCAGTTCTTC.

The table lists this clonotype with many counts. The V gene is TRBV7-8, the J gene TRBJ2-5; D is possibly TRBD1 (6 bases). Germline V CDR1 and CDR2: SGHVS, FQNEAQ. V was pared by 6 bases and J by 1 base, with 12 bases between. The CDR3 is made up of 14 amino acids. CDR3 nucleotide sequence: TGTGCCAGCAGGCAGGCAGGGGTCCAAGAGACCCAGTACTTC. Amino acids: CASRQAGVQETQYF.

This clonotype was seen a few times. V is TRBV12-3 or TRBV12-4 and J is TRBJ1-3; 8 bases map to TRBD1. CDR3 size: 16 residues. The V and J ends lost 7 bases and 1 base, in that order; junction bases with no gene match: 9. The CDR3 sequence is CASIGQGARSGNTIYF. CDR3 DNA: TGTGCCAGCATCGGGCAGGGGGCGCGGTCTGGAAACACCATATATTTT.

This clonotype showed up many times. V gene TRBV12-3 or TRBV12-4 combines with J gene TRBJ2-7, with 7 bases lining up with TRBD2. After removal of 6 bases from V and 0 bases from J, the junction contained 5 bases not matched to a gene. This CDR3 comprises 14 residues. Written as DNA, the CDR3 is TGTGCCAGCAGAATTGGCGGGAGCTCCTACGAGCAGTACTTC. Amino acids: CASRIGGSSYEQYF.

This clonotype was seen many times. The J gene is TRBJ2-3, the V gene TRBV27; perhaps TRBD2 as D (5 bases). Per the germline V gene, CDR1 is MNHEY and CDR2 is SMNVEV (reference sequence). V lost 6 bases, J lost 5 bases, and 24 bases lay in between. The CDR3 has 17 residues. The CDR3 DNA follows: TGTGCCAGCAGCCTATTAGACGGCCGGACTCCAGTAGATACGCAGTATTTT. Its translation is CASSLLDGRTPVDTQYF.

This clonotype was counted many times. V and J are TRBV12-3 or TRBV12-4 and TRBJ1-1; D uncertain. Deletions cut 7 bases from V and 4 bases from J, with 13 bases between. The CDR3 extends over 13 amino acids. This CDR3 reads CASISGGSTEAFF. The CDR3 coding sequence is TGTGCCAGCATTTCAGGAGGGAGCACTGAAGCTTTCTTT.

This clonotype was picked up many times. The gene calls are TRBV3-1 and TRBJ2-7; D gene uncertain. The CDR3 extends over 15 amino acids. CDR1 is LGHDT and CDR2 is YNNKEL in the germline V gene (reference sequence). V lost 0 bases and J lost 3, with 12 bases in between. CDR3 residues: CASSQDRAVSYEQYF. Written as DNA, the CDR3 is TGTGCCAGCAGCCAAGATCGAGCTGTGAGCTACGAGCAGTACTTC.

This clonotype was detected only a few times. The gene calls are TRBV7-2 and TRBJ2-7, with TRBD1 matching over 7 bases. The CDR3 covers 15 residues. Looked up from germline, CDR1 is SGHTA and CDR2 is FQGNSA. Trimming took 4 bases from V and 2 from J; bases not matched to a gene: 8. DNA for the CDR3: TGTGCCAGCAGCTCTAGACCGACAGGGACCTACGAGCAGTACTTC. Translating it yields CASSSRPTGTYEQYF.

This clonotype has a handful of counts. This CDR3 reads CASNGRTDYEQYF. The CDR3 nucleotides read TGCGCCAGCAACGGTCGGACAGACTACGAGCAGTACTTC. The chain employs TRBV10-2 and TRBJ2-7; possible D gene TRBD1, 6 bases. The V gene lost 7 bases and the J gene lost 3 bases, with 13 bases spanning the gap. Germline CDR1 is WSHSY and CDR2 is SAAADI. The CDR3 is 13 amino acids.

The chain employs TRBV4-3 and TRBJ2-2; D perhaps matches TRBD2 (6 bases). Trimming cost V 0 bases and J 6 bases, with 11 bases left between them. This CDR3 spans 15 amino acids. In germline, CDR1 is LGHNA, CDR2 YSLEER. CDR3 sequence: CASSQDGAGPGELFF. CDR3 nucleotide sequence: TGCGCCAGCAGCCAAGATGGTGCGGGGCCCGGGGAGCTGTTTTTT.

This clonotype was observed at least ten times. V is TRBV11-2 and J is TRBJ2-1; D might be TRBD2 (6 bases). There are 13 residues in the CDR3. The germline V gene has CDR1 SGHAT and CDR2 FQNNGV. V gave up 5 bases and J gave up 9 bases, with 14 bases separating them. The CDR3 DNA is TGTGCCAGCAGCCAGGGCGGGCGGGGTGAGCAGTTCTTC. Translated, it gives CASSQGGRGEQFF. Full variable domain (remainder filled in from reference TRBV11-2 and TRBJ2-1): EAGVAQSPRYKIIEKRQSVAFWCNPISGHATLYWYQQILGQGPKLLIQFQNNGVVDDSQLPKDRFSAERLKGVDSTLKIQPAKLEDSAVYLCASSQGGRGEQFFGPGTRLTVL.

This clonotype was seen a handful of times. This chain joins TRBV11-2 and TRBJ2-7; D could derive from TRBD1 or TRBD2 (6 bases each). Trimming left V 0 bases short and J 6 bases short, with 12 bases between. This CDR3 is 14 amino acids long. The germline V gene encodes CDR1 SGHAT and CDR2 FQNNGV. CDR3 protein: CASSLEPGGGEQYF. The CDR3 DNA reads TGTGCCAGCAGCTTAGAGCCCGGGGGCGGCGAGCAGTACTTC.

The chain uses TRBV6-2 or TRBV6-3 and TRBJ2-1; 11 bases line up with TRBD1. The ends lost 4 bases at V and 3 bases at J; junction bases unmatched: 5. The CDR3 loop spans 16 amino acids. The germline gives CDR1 MNHEY, CDR2 SVGEGT. Written as DNA, the CDR3 is TGTGCCAGCAGTTCCTTGGGACAGGGGGTCTACAATGAGCAGTTCTTC. Translation gives CASSSLGQGVYNEQFF.